The present T cell receptor (beta chain) was sequenced within a study of Graves' ophthalmopathy and Graves' hyperthyroidism. Broader study findings: The majority of expanded thyroid clonotypes above 0.001 frequency also occurred in blood.

CDR3 length: 15 residues. Trimming removed 3 bases at V and 6 bases at J, with 12 bases between. Germline CDR1 is ENHRY and CDR2 is SYGVKD. Hyperthyroidism cases were recent diagnoses of under 2 months' duration in people aged 18 to 65. Other autoimmune disease, uncontrolled infection, pregnancy and lactation led to exclusion. This clonotype was seen repeatedly, ten times or more. Its antigen is not identified. Amplified TCR beta CDR3 regions were obtained using RNA transcripts as template. The authors performed first-round RT-PCR with HTBI primers and then a second-round multiplex PCR. TCRdb reprocessed the multiplex PCR reads with MiXCR, giving one entry per CDR3 protein. Altogether about 620,000 distinct CDR3 sequences are present, roughly 20% being singletons, with the ten largest covering around 7%.

The TCR originated in a woman between 18 and 29 years old with stable Graves' hyperthyroidism. Some clones in this sample may be carry-over from other donors' samples. The rearrangement links TRBV10-3 to TRBJ1-6, with D possibly TRBD1 on 5 matching bases. The sequenced material came from peripheral blood. Here the CDR3 DNA reads TGTGCCATCAGTGACCGGGGACTGGGTAATTCACCCCTCCACTTT. Translated: CAISDRGLGNSPLHF.